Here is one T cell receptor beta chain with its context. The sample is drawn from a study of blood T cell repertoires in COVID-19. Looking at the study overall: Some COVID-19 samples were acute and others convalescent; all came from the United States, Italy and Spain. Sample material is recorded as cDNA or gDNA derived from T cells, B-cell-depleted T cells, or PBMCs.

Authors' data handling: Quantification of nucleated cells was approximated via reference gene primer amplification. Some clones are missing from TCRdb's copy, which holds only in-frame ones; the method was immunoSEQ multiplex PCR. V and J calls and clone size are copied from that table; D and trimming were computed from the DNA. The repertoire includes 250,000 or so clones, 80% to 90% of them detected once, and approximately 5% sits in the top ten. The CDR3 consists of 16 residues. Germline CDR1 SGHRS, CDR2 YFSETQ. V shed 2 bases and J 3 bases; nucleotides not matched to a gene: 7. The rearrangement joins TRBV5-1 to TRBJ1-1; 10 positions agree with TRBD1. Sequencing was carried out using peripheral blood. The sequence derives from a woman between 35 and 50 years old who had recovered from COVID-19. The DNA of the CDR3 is TGCGCCAGCAGCTTCGGACAGGGGGTTTTGGACACTGAAGCTTTCTTT. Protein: CASSFGQGVLDTEAFF.